What follows is one T cell receptor beta chain and its context. As yet, its antigen is unknown. Germline V gives CDR1 LGHNA, CDR2 YSLEER. The CDR3 consists of 14 residues. The V and J ends lost 5 bases and 8 bases, in that order; junction bases with no gene match: 5. A J-beta primer mix and a sample-barcoded 5' primer were used in a second PCR of about 7 to 11 cycles. Each CDR3 protein is one row after TCRdb ran MiXCR on the 5' RACE reads. Of 720,000 or so distinct CDR3 sequences listed, around 41% are singletons. This sample is drawn from a study of blood T cells in healthy people across ages. Study observations and caveats: Any conclusive comparison of naive versus antigen-experienced cells was prevented by using unsorted PBMCs. Versus aged donors, long-lived donors had higher diversity and more naive CD4+ cells.

Per-sample PBMC isolation yielded at least 7 million cells. At least 5.5 micrograms of total RNA were extracted per sample. The sample taken for sequencing was blood. The chain carries TRBV4-3 and TRBJ1-6, with 8 positions matching TRBD1. This TCR came from a man older than 75 in good health. In nucleotides, the CDR3 is TGCGCCAGCAGCAGGCAGGGGGCGGATTCACCCCTCCACTTT. Its translation is CASSRQGADSPLHF.